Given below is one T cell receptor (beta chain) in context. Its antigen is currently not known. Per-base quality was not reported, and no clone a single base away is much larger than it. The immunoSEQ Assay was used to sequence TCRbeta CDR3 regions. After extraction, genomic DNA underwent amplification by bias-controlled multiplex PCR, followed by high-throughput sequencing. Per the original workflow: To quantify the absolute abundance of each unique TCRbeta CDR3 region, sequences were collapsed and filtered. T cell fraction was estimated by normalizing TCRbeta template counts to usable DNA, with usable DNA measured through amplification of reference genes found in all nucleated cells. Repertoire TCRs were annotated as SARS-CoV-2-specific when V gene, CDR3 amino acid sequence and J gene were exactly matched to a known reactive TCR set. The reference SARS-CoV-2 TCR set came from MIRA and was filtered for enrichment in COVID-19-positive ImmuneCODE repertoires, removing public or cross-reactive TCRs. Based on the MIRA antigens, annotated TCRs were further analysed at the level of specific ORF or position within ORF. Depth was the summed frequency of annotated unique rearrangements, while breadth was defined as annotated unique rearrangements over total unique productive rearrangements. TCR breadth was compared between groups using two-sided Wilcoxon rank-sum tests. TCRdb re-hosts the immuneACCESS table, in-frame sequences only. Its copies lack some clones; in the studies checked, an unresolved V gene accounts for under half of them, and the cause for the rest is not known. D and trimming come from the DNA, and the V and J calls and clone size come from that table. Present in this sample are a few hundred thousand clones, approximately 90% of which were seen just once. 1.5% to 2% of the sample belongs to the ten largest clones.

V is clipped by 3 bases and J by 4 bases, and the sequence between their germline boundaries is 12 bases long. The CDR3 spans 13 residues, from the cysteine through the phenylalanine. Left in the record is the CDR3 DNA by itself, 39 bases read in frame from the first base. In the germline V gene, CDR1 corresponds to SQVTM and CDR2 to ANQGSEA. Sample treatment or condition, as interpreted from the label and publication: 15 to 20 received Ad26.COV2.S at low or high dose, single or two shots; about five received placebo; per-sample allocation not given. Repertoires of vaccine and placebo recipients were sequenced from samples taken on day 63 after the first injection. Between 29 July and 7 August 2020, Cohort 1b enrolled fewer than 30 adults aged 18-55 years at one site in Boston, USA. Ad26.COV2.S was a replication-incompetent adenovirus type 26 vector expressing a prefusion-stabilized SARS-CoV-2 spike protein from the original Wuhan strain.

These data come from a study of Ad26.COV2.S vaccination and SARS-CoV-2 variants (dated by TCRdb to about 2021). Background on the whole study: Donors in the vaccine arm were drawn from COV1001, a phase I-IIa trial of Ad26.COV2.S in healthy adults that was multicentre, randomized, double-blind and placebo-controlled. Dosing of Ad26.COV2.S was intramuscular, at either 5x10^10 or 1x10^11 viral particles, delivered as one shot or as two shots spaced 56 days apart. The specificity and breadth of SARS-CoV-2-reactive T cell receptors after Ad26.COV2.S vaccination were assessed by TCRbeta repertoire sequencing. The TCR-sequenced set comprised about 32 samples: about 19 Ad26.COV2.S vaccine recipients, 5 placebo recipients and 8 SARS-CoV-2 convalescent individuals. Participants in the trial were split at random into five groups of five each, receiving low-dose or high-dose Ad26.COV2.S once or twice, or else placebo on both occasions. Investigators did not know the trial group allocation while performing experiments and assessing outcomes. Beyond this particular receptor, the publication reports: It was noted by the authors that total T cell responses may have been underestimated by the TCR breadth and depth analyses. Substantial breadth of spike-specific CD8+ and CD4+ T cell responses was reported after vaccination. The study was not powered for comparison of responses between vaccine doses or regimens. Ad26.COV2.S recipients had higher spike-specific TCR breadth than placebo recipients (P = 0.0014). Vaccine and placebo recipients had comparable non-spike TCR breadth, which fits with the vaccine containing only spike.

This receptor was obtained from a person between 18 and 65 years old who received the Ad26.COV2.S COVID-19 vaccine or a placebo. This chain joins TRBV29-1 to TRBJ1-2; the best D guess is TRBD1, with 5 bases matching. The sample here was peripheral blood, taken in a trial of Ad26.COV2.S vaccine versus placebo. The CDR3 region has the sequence CSVEGRAGYGYTF. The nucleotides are TGCAGCGTTGAGGGCAGGGCCGGCTATGGCTACACCTTC.